This TCR beta chain was documented in a study of spatial heterogeneity in lung cancer. By share, this clonotype counts as medium-sized. Antigen: not known. This beta chain slipped into a library made for alpha chains as a stray read, so its size is not meaningful. Looked up from germline, CDR1 is LGHDT and CDR2 is YNNKEL (reference sequence). The CDR3 length is 16 residues. V was pared by 4 bases and J by 6 bases, with 19 bases between. Findings and caveats of the study: Expanded alpha and beta TCR counts within tumors tracked tumor mutation counts.

This sample's time point: sample taken at primary tumor resection. Using its own MiXCR run on the 5' RACE reads, TCRdb lists one record per CDR3 protein. The top ten clones hold roughly 22% of a sample with 9,500 to 12,000 distinct CDR3 sequences, 7.9% of them seen once. This sample comprised lung tumor tissue, obtained at surgery. The chain links TRBV3-1 to TRBJ2-1, with D possibly being TRBD2 (7 bases). The receptor's source is a female donor with early-stage non-small cell lung cancer. The CDR3 nucleotides read TGTGCCAGCAGCCGCCGCCATGGCGGGGGCCTCAATGAGCAGTTCTTC. Its protein is CASSRRHGGGLNEQFF.